The rows below give T cell receptor beta chains drawn from one sample of a study of cytomegalovirus exposure and HLA in healthy donors. Libraries were prepared by immunoSEQ multiplex PCR; TCRdb keeps only in-frame clonotypes and omits some of them. The top ten hold 1.7% of the sample, which has about 200,000 clones, roughly 80% seen once. Sequencing input: PBMCs. These receptor sequences come from a woman between 18 and 30 years old in good health and CMV-seronegative. The CDR3 runs from the conserved cysteine through the conserved F or W. The D gene is left open where the match is weak. Size is stated for part of the rows, as once, few or many counts, or as a class when the clone is expanded.

abundance,v_gene,j_gene,d_gene,CDR3aa,CDR3nt
NA,TRBV18,TRBJ2-2,NA,CASSPLDTGELFF,TGTGCCAGCTCACCACTCGACACCGGGGAGCTGTTTTTT
NA,TRBV25-1,TRBJ2-7,NA,CASSMQAREQYF,TGTGCCAGCAGTATGCAGGCACGCGAGCAGTACTTC
NA,TRBV6-5,TRBJ2-2,NA,CASSYPAGQNTGELFF,TGTGCCAGCAGTTACCCGGCGGGCCAGAACACCGGGGAGCTGTTTTTT
few,TRBV30,TRBJ2-1,NA,CAWAGKNEQFF,TGTGCCTGGGCAGGGAAAAATGAGCAGTTCTTC
once,TRBV7-9,TRBJ1-1,NA,CASIPVSEAFF,TGTGCCAGCATCCCCGTTTCTGAAGCTTTCTTT
NA,TRBV6-5,TRBJ2-5,NA,CASSYTGGAGTQYF,TGTGCCAGCAGTTATACGGGGGGCGCAGGGACCCAGTACTTC
NA,TRBV29-1,TRBJ2-1,TRBD2,CSSERLAGGGVRNEQFF,TGCAGCTCCGAGAGACTAGCGGGAGGCGGGGTCCGCAATGAGCAGTTCTTC
NA,TRBV11-2,TRBJ2-7,NA,CASGQTEGAAYEQYF,TGTGCCAGCGGGCAAACGGAGGGGGCAGCGTACGAGCAGTACTTC
NA,TRBV27,TRBJ1-2,NA,CASSLKGDGGYTF,TGTGCCAGCAGTTTAAAGGGGGACGGGGGCTACACCTTC
NA,TRBV6-1,TRBJ2-7,NA,CASSDPDTSYEQYF,TGTGCCAGCAGTGACCCGGACACTTCCTACGAGCAGTACTTC
NA,TRBV7-9,TRBJ2-1,TRBD2,CASASGRGYNEQFF,TGTGCCAGCGCTAGCGGGAGGGGATACAATGAGCAGTTCTTC
few,TRBV4-3,TRBJ2-1,NA,CASSQDKAGSSYNEQFF,TGCGCCAGCAGCCAAGATAAGGCGGGGAGCTCCTACAATGAGCAGTTCTTC